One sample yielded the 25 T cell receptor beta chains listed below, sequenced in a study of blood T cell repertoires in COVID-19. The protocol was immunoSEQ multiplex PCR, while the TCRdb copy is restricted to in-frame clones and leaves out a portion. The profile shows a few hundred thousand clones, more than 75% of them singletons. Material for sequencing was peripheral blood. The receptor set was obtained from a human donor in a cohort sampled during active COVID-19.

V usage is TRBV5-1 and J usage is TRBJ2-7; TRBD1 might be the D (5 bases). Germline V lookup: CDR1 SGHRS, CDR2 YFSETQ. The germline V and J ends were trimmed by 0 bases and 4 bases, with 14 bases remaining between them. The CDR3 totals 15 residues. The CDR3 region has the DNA TGCGCCAGCAGCTTGGGCCAGGGAAGCCAGTACGAGCAGTACTTC. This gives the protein CASSLGQGSQYEQYF.

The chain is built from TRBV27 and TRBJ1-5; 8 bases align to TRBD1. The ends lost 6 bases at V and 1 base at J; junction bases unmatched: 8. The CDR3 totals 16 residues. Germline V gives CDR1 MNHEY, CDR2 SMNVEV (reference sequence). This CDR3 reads CASSPRQGMSNQPQHF. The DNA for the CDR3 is TGTGCCAGCAGCCCGAGACAGGGGATGAGCAATCAGCCCCAGCATTTT.

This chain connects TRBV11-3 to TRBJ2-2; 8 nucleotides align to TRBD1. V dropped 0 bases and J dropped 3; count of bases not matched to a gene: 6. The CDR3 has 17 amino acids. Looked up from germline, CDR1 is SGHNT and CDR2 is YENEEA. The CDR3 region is CASSLDSWTGHTGELFF. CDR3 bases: TGTGCCAGCAGCTTAGATTCTTGGACAGGGCACACCGGGGAGCTGTTTTTT.

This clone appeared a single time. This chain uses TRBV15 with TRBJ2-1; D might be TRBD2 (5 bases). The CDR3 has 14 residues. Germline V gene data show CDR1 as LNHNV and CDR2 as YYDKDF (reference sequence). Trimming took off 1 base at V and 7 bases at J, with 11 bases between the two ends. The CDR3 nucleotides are TGTGCCACCAGCAGAGGTTCGGGCGGGAATGAGCAGTTCTTC. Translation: CATSRGSGGNEQFF.

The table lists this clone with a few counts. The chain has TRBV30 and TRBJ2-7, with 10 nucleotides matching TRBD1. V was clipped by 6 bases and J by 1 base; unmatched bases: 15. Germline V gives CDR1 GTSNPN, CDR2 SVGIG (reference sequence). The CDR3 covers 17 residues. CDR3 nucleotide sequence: TGTGCCTGCCCACTTTTTCCCGGGACAGGGGATTCCTACGAGCAGTACTTC. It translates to CACPLFPGTGDSYEQYF.

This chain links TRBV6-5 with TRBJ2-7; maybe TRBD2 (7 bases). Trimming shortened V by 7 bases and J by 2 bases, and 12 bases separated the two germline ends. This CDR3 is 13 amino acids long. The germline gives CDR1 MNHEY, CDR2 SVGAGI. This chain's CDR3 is CASNAGAAYEQYF. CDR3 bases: TGTGCCAGCAACGCGGGGGCCGCCTACGAGCAGTACTTC.

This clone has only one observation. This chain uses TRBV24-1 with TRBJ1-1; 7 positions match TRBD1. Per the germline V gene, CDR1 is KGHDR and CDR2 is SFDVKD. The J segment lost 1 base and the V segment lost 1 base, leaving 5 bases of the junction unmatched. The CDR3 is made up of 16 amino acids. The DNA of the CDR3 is TGTGCCACCAGTGATTTTTTGGAGGGGGCGAACACTGAAGCTTTCTTT. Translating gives CATSDFLEGANTEAFF.

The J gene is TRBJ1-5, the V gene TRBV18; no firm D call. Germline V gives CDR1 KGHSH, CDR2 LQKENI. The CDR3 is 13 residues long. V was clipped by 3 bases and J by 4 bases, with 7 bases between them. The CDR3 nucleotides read TGTGCCAGCTCACCCTCAGTAAATCAGCCCCAGCATTTT. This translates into CASSPSVNQPQHF. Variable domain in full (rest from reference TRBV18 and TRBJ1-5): NAGVMQNPRHLVRRRGQEARLRCSPMKGHSHVYWYRQLPEEGLKFMVYLQKENIIDESGMPKERFSAEFPKEGPSILRIQQVVRGDSAAYFCASSPSVNQPQHFGDGTRLSIL.

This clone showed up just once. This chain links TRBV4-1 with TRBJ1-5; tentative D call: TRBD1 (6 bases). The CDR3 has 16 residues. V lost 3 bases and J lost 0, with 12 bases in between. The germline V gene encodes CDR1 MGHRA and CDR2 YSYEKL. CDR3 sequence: CASSQGTPPSNQPQHF. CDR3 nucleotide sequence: TGCGCCAGCAGCCAGGGGACACCACCTAGCAATCAGCCCCAGCATTTT.

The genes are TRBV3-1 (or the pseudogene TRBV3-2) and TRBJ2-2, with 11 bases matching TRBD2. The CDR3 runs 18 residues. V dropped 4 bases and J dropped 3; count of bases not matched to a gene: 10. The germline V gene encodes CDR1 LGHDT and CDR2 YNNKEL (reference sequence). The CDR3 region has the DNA TGTGCCAGCAGCCTACTAGCGGGAGCCTTCAGGGACACCGGGGAGCTGTTTTTT. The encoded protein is CASSLLAGAFRDTGELFF.

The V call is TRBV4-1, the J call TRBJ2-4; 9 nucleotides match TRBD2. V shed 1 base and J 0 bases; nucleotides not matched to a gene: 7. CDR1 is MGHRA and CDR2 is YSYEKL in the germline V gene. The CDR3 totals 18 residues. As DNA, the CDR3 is TGCGCCAGCAGCCAAGGAGCGGGGGGTTTACTAGCCAAAAACATTCAGTACTTC. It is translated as CASSQGAGGLLAKNIQYF.

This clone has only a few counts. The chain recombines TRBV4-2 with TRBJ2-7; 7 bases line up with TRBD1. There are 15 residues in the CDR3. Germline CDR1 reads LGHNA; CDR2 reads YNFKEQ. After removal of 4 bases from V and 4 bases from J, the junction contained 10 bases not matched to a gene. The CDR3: CASSRDRDPLYEQYF. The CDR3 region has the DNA TGTGCCAGCAGCCGTGACAGGGATCCCCTTTACGAGCAGTACTTC.

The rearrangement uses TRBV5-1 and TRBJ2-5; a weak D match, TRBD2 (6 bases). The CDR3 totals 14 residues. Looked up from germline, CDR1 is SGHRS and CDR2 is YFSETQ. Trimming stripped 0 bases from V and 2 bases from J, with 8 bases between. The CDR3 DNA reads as TGCGCCAGCAGCTTGGCCGGGAGTCAAGAGACCCAGTACTTC. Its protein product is CASSLAGSQETQYF.

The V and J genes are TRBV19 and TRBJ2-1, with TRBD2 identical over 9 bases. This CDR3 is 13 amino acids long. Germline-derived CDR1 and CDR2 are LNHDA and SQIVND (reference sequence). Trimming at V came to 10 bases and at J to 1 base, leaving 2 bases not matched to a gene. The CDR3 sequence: CATAGGSYNEQFF. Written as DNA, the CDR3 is TGTGCCACCGCGGGGGGGTCCTACAATGAGCAGTTCTTC.

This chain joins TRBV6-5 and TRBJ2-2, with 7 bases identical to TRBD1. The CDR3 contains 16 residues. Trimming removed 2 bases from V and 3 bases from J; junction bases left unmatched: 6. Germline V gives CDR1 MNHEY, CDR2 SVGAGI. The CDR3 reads CASSYSVGQHTGELFF. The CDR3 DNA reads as TGTGCCAGCAGTTACAGTGTGGGACAGCACACCGGGGAGCTGTTTTTT.

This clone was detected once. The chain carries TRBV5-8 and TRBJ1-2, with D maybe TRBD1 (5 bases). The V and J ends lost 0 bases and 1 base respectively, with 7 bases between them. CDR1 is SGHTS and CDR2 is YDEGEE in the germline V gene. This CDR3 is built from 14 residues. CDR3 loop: CASSLVQVNYGYTF. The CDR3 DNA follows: TGTGCCAGCAGCTTGGTACAGGTTAACTATGGCTACACCTTC.

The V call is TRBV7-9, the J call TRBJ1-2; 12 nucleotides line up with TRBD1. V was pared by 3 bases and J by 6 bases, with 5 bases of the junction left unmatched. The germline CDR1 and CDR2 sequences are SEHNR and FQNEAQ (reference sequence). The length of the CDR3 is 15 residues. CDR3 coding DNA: TGTGCCAGCAGCTTTTTTGGGACAGGGGGCGATGGCTACACCTTC. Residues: CASSFFGTGGDGYTF.

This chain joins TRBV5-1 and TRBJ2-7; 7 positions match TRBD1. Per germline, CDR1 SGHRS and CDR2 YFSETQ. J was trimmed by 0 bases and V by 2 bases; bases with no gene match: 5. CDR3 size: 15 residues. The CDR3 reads CASSLGDSVSYEQYF. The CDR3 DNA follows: TGCGCCAGCAGCTTAGGGGACAGTGTCTCCTACGAGCAGTACTTC. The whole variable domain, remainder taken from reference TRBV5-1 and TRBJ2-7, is KAGVTQTPRYLIKTRGQQVTLSCSPISGHRSVSWYQQTPGQGLQFLFEYFSETQRNKGNFPGRFSGRQFSNSRSEMNVSTLELGDSALYLCASSLGDSVSYEQYFGPGTRLTVT.

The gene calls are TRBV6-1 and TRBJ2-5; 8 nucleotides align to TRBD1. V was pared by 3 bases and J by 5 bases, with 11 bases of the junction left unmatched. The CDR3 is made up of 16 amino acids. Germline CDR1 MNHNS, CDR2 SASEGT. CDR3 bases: TGTGCCAGCAGTGACGGACAGGGTCAATTTGGGGAGACCCAGTACTTC. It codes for CASSDGQGQFGETQYF.

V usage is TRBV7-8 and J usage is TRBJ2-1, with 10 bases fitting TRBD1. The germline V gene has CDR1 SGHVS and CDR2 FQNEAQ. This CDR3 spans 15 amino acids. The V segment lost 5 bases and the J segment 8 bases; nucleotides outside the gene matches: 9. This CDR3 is CASSALGQGIDEQFF. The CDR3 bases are TGTGCCAGCAGCGCGCTGGGACAGGGGATCGATGAGCAGTTCTTC. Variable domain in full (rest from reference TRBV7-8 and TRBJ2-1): GAGVSQSPRYKVAKRGQDVALRCDPISGHVSLFWYQQALGQGPEFLTYFQNEAQLDKSGLPSDRFFAERPEGSVSTLKIQRTQQEDSAVYLCASSALGQGIDEQFFGPGTRLTVL.

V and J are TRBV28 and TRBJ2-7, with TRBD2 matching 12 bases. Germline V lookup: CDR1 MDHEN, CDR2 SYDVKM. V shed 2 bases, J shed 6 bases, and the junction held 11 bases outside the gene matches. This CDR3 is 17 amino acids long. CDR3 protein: CASSLTRSKTSGSEQYF. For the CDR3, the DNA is TGTGCCAGCAGTTTAACCCGTTCTAAGACTAGCGGGAGCGAGCAGTACTTC. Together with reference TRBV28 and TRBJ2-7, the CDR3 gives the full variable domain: DVKVTQSSRYLVKRTGEKVFLECVQDMDHENMFWYRQDPGLGLRLIYFSYDVKMKEKGDIPEGYSVSREKKERFSLILESASTNQTSMYLCASSLTRSKTSGSEQYFGPGTRLTVT.

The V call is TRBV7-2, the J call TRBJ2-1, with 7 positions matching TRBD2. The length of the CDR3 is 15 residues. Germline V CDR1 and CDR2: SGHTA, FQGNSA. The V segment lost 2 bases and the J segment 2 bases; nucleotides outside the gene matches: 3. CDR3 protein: CASSLMAGAYNEQFF. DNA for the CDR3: TGTGCCAGCAGCTTAATGGCGGGGGCCTACAATGAGCAGTTCTTC.

CDR3 sequence reads: CASSLVSTREHEQFF. The CDR3 nucleotides are TGCGCCAGCAGCTTGGTCAGTACGCGGGAGCATGAGCAGTTCTTC. V and J are TRBV5-1 and TRBJ2-1; 7 bases map to TRBD2. V trimming: 0 bases; J trimming: 8 bases; junction bases outside the gene matches: 8. This CDR3 is built from 15 residues. The germline V gene encodes CDR1 SGHRS and CDR2 YFSETQ.

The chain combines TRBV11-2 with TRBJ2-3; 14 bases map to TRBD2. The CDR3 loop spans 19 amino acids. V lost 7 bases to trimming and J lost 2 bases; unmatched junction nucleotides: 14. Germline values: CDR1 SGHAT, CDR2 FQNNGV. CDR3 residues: CASNPLWGLAGEVTDTQYF. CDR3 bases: TGTGCCAGCAACCCGCTATGGGGACTAGCGGGAGAGGTCACAGATACGCAGTATTTT.

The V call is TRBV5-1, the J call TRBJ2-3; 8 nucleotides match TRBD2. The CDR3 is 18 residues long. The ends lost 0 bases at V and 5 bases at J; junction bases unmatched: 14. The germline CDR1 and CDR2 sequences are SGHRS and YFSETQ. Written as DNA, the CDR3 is TGCGCCAGCAGCTTGGGGTCCCCTGGCGGGAGGAAAAAAGATACGCAGTATTTT. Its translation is CASSLGSPGGRKKDTQYF.